This T cell receptor (beta chain) was documented in a study of blood T cells in healthy people across ages. The wider study: Capture via template switching afforded approximately one barcoded beta molecule per two T cells.

The second PCR ran roughly 7 to 12 cycles with a sample-barcoded 5' primer and J-beta primers. TCRdb used MiXCR to reprocess the 5' RACE reads, holding one entry per CDR3 protein. The sample lists 780,000 or so distinct CDR3 sequences; around 50% were seen once. Per sample, extraction of total RNA gave at least 5.5 micrograms in every case. Trimming removed 3 bases from V and 13 bases from J, with 19 bases in between. Per the germline V gene, CDR1 is DFQATT and CDR2 is SNEGSKA (reference sequence). The length of the CDR3 is 13 residues. This clonotype was sampled from a middle-aged man in good health. Sequencing was performed on blood. The chain joins TRBV20-1 to TRBJ2-4; possible D gene TRBD2, 6 bases. CDR3 nucleotides: TGCAGTGCTAGGTGGGAGGTCTACAATGAGCAGTACTTC. This translates into CSARWEVYNEQYF.